This TCR beta chain was found in a study of blood T cell repertoires in COVID-19. The germline gives CDR1 GTSNPN, CDR2 SVGIG (reference sequence). The germline V and J ends were trimmed by 3 bases and 6 bases, with 20 bases remaining between them. This CDR3 spans 16 amino acids. Clones were read by immunoSEQ multiplex PCR, and TCRdb kept only the in-frame ones, dropping some. This sample yields 90,000 to 100,000 clones, of which approximately 88% are seen a single time; roughly 17% belongs to the top ten. The V and J genes are TRBV30 and TRBJ1-4, with D perhaps TRBD1 (6 bases). Material for sequencing was peripheral blood. The sequence was obtained from an older woman with acute or convalescent COVID-19. Here the CDR3 DNA reads TGTGCCTGGAGCGAGGGGGTCCGGGTTCCCCATGAAAAACTGTTTTTT. Translation: CAWSEGVRVPHEKLFF.